This T cell receptor beta chain was recorded in a study of cytotoxic CD8 clonotypes in ibrutinib-treated CLL. The CDR3 runs 15 residues. V gave up 2 bases and J gave up 8 bases; unmatched junction bases: 10. Per germline, CDR1 MDHEN and CDR2 SYDVKM. The assay was immunoSEQ multiplex PCR, and TCRdb's table has in-frame clones only and misses some. The table has roughly 160,000 clones, roughly 80% seen once. Overall study findings and caveats: Public clonotypes were rare and shrank or held steady on treatment.

A note on this clone: Its antigen is not identified.

The TCR comes from a human donor with chronic lymphocytic leukemia. Sequences were derived from PBMCs, sampled after 24 months of ibrutinib treatment. The chain recombines TRBV28 with TRBJ1-2; 8 bases are shared with TRBD1. CDR3 sequence (DNA): TGTGCCAGCAGTTTACGACGACAGGGGAGGTGGGGCTACACCTTC. This translates into CASSLRRQGRWGYTF.